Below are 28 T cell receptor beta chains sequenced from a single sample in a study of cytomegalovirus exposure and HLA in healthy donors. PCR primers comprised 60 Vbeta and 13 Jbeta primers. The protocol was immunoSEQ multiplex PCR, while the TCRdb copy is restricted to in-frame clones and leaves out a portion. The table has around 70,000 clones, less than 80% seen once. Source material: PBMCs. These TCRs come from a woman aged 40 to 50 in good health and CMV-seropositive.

CDR3 nucleotides: TGTGCAAGTCGCCTCGACAGGGTGAGGATGGACCAGCCCCAGCATTTT. Translating gives CASRLDRVRMDQPQHF. The chain is built from TRBV12-2 and TRBJ1-5; no DNA check was done on the table's D call, TRBD1. TRBV12-2 constitutes a pseudogene. The CDR3 consists of 16 residues.

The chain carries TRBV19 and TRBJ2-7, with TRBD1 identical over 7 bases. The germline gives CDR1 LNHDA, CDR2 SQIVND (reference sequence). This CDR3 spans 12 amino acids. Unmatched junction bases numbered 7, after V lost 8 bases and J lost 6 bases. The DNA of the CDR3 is TGTGCCAGTTCTACACGACAGGGCGAGCAGTACTTC. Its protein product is CASSTRQGEQYF.

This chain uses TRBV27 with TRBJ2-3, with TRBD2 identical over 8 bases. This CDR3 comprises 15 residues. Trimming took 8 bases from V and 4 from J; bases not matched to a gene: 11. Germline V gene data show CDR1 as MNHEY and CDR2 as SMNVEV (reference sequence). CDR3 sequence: CASAILAGGPDTQYF. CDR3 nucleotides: TGTGCCAGCGCAATTCTAGCGGGTGGGCCAGATACGCAGTATTTT.

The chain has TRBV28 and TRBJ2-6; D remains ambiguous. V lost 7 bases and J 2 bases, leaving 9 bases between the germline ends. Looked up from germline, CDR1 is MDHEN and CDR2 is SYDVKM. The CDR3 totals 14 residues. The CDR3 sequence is CASTTDTGANVLTF. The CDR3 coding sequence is TGTGCCAGCACAACAGATACTGGGGCCAACGTCCTGACTTTC.

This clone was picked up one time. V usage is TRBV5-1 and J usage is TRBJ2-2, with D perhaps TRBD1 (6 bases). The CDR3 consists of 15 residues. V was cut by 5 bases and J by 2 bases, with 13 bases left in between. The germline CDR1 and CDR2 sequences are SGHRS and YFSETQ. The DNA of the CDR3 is TGCGCCAGCAGTTCCGGGACACCCAACACCGGGGAGCTGTTTTTT. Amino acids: CASSSGTPNTGELFF. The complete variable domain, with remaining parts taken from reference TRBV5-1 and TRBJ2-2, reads KAGVTQTPRYLIKTRGQQVTLSCSPISGHRSVSWYQQTPGQGLQFLFEYFSETQRNKGNFPGRFSGRQFSNSRSEMNVSTLELGDSALYLCASSSGTPNTGELFFGEGSRLTVL.

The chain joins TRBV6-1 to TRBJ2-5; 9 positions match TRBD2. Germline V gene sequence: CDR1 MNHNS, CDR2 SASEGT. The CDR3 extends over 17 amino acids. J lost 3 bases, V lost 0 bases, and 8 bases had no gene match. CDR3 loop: CASSEAPQASGEETQYF. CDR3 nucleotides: TGTGCCAGCAGTGAAGCCCCCCAGGCTAGCGGGGAAGAGACCCAGTACTTC.

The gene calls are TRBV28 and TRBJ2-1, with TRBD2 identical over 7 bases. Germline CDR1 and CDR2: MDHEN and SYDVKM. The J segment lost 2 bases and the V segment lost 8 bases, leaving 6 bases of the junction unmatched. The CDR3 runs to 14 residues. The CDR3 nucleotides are TGTGCCAGCCGGCTAGCGGAACCCTACAATGAGCAGTTCTTC. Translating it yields CASRLAEPYNEQFF.

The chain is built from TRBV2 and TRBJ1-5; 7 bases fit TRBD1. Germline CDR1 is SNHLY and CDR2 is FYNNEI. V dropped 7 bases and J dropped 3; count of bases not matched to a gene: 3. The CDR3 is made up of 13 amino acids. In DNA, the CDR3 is TGTGCCAGCATCGGACAGGACAATCAGCCCCAGCATTTT. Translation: CASIGQDNQPQHF.

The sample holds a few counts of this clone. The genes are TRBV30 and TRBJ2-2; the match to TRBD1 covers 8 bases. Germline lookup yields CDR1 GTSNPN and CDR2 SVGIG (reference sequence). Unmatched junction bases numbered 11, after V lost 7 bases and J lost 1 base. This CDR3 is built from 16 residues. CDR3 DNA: TGTGCCTCCGGGACAGGTGCACGAAAGAACACCGGGGAGCTGTTTTTT. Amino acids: CASGTGARKNTGELFF.

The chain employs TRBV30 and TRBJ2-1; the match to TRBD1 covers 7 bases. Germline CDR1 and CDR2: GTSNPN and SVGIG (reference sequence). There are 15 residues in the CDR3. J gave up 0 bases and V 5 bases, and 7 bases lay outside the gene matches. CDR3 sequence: CAWAKRDSSYNEQFF. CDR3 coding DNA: TGTGCCTGGGCCAAGAGGGACAGCTCCTACAATGAGCAGTTCTTC.

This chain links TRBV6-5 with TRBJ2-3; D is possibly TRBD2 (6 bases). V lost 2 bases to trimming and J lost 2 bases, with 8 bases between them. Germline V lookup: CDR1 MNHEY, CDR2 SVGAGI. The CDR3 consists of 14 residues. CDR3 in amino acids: CASSYALATDTQYF. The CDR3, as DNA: TGTGCCAGCAGTTACGCACTAGCCACAGATACGCAGTATTTT.

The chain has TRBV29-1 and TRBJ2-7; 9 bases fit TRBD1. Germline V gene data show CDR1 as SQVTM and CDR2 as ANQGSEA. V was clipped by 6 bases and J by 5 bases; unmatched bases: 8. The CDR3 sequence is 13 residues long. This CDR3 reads CSVTGTGFHEQYF. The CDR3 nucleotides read TGCAGCGTCACCGGGACAGGGTTCCACGAGCAGTACTTC.

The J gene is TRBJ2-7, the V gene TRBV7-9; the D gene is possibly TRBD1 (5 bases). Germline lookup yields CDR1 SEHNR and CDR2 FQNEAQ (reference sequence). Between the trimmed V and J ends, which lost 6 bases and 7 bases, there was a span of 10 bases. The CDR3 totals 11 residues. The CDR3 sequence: CASSDPGEQYF. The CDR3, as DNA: TGTGCCAGCAGTGACCCAGGGGAGCAGTACTTC.

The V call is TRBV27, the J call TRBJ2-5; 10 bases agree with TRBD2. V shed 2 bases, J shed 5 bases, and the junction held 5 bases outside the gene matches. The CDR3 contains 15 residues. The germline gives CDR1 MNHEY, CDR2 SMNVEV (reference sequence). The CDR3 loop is CASSLGLAGAETQYF. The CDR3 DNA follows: TGTGCCAGCAGTTTAGGGCTAGCGGGGGCCGAGACCCAGTACTTC.

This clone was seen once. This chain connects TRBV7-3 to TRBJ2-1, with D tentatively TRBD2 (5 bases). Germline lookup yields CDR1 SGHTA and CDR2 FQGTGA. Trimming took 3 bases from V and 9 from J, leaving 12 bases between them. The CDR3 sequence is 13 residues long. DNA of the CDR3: TGTGCCAGCAGCTTCCGAAGGAGCGGTGAGCAGTTCTTC. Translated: CASSFRRSGEQFF.

For the CDR3, the DNA is TGCGCCAGCAGCTTGGGACAGTCAGCAAATGAGCAGTTCTTC. Translation gives CASSLGQSANEQFF. This chain connects TRBV5-1 to TRBJ2-1, with a weak D call TRBD1 (5 bases). CDR3 size: 14 residues. Germline lookup yields CDR1 SGHRS and CDR2 YFSETQ. Trimming took off 0 bases at V and 7 bases at J, with 11 bases between the two ends.

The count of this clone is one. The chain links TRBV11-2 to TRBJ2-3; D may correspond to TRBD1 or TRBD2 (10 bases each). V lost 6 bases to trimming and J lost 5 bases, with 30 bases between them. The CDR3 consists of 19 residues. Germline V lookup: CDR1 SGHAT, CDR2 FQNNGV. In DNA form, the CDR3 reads TGTGCCAGCAGACGGCCGGGACAGGGGTTAAAGCGGGGGGGAGATACGCAGTATTTT. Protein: CASRRPGQGLKRGGDTQYF.

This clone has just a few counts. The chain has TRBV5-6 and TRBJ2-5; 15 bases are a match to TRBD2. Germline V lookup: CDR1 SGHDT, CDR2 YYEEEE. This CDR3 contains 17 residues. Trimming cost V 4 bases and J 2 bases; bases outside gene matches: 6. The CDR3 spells CASSTGLAGGGQETQYF. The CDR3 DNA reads TGTGCCAGCAGCACGGGACTAGCGGGGGGTGGGCAAGAGACCCAGTACTTC.

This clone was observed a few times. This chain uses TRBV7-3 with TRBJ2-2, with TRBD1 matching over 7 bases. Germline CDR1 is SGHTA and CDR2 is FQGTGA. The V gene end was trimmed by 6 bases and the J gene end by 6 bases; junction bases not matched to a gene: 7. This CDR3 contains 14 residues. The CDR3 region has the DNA TGTGCCAGCAGACGTCGACAGGGCCCCGGGGAGCTGTTTTTT. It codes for CASRRRQGPGELFF.

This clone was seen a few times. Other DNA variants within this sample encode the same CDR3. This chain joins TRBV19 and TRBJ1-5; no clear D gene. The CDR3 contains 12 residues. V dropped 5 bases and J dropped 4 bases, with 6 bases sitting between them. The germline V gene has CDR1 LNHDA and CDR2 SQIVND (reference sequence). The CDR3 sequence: CASSLRNQPQHF. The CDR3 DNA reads TGTGCCAGTAGTCTTCGGAATCAGCCCCAGCATTTT.

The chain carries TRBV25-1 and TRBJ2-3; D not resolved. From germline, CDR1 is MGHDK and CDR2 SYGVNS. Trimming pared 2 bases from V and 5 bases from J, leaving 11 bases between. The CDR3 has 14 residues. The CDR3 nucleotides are TGTGCCAGCAGTGAAGGGTCCCGAGGAGATACGCAGTATTTT. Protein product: CASSEGSRGDTQYF.

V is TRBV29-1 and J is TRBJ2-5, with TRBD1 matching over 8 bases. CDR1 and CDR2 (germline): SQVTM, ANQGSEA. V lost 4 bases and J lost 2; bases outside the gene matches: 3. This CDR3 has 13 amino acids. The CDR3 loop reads CSVVGQAQETQYF. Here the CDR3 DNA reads TGCAGCGTTGTGGGACAGGCTCAAGAGACCCAGTACTTC.

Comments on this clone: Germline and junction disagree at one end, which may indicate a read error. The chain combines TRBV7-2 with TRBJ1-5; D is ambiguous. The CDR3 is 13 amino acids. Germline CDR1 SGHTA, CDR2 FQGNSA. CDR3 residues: CAGSLIRDQPQHF. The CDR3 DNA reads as TGTGCCGGCAGCTTAATACGGGATCAGCCCCAGCATTTT.

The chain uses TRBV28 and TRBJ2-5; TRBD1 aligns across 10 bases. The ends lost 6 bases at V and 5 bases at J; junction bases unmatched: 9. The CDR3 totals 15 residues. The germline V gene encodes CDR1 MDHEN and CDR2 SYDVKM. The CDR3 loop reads CASSNRQGAGETQYF. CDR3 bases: TGTGCCAGCAGCAATCGACAGGGGGCAGGGGAGACCCAGTACTTC.

DNA for the CDR3: TGTGCCAGCAGCACGACCGGGACAGGGATTTACGAGCAGTACTTC. Amino acid sequence: CASSTTGTGIYEQYF. V usage is TRBV28 and J usage is TRBJ2-7; 9 nucleotides align to TRBD1. The J segment lost 4 bases and the V segment lost 6 bases, leaving 10 bases of the junction unmatched. Germline CDR1 MDHEN, CDR2 SYDVKM. This CDR3 spans 15 amino acids. Complete variable domain (other parts from reference TRBV28 and TRBJ2-7): DVKVTQSSRYLVKRTGEKVFLECVQDMDHENMFWYRQDPGLGLRLIYFSYDVKMKEKGDIPEGYSVSREKKERFSLILESASTNQTSMYLCASSTTGTGIYEQYFGPGTRLTVT.

CDR3 coding DNA: TGTGCCAGCAGTTCCCCAGGGGGCTACAATCAGCCCCAGCATTTT. It translates to CASSSPGGYNQPQHF. The chain combines TRBV28 with TRBJ1-5; TRBD1 agrees at 8 bases. Germline trimming cut 4 bases from V and 3 bases from J; bases unmatched to any gene: 5. The CDR3 covers 15 residues. The germline CDR1 and CDR2 sequences are MDHEN and SYDVKM.

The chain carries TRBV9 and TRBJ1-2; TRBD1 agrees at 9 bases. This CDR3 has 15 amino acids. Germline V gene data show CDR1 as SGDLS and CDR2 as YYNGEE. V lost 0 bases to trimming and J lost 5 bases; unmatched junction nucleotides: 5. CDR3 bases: TGTGCCAGCAGCGTAGGCACAGGGGGCTATTATGGCTACACCTTC. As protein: CASSVGTGGYYGYTF.

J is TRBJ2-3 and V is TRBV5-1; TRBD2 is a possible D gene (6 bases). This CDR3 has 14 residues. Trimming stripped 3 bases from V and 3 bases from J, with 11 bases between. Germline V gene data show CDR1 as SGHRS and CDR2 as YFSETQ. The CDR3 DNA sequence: TGCGCCAGCAGCTCGGAGGGGAGTACAGATACGCAGTATTTT. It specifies CASSSEGSTDTQYF.